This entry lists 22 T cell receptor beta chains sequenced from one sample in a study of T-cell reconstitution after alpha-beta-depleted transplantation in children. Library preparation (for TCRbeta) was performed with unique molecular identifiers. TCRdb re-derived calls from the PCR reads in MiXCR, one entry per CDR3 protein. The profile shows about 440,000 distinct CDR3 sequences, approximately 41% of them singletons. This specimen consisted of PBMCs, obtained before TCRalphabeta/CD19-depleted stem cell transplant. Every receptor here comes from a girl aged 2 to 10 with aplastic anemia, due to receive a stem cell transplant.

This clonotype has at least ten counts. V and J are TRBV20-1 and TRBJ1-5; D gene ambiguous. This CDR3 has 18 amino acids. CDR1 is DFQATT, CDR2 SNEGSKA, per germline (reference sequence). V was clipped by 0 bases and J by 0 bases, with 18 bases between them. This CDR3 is CSARDRRRQINSNQPQHF. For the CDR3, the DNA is TGCAGTGCTAGAGATCGAAGGCGGCAGATCAATAGCAATCAGCCCCAGCATTTT.

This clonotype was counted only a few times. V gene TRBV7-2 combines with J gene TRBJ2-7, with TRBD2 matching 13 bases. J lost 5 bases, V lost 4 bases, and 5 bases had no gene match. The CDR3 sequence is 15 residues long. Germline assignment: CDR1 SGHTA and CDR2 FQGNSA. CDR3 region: CASSSYGLAGDEQYF. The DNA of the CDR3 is TGTGCCAGCAGCTCCTACGGACTAGCGGGGGACGAGCAGTACTTC.

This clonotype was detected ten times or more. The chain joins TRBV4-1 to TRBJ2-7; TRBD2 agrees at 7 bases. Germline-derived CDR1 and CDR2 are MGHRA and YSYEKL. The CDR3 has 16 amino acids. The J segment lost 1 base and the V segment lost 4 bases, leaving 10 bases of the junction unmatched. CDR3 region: CASSRLLATRSYEQYF. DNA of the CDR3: TGCGCCAGCAGCCGTCTACTAGCGACCAGGTCCTACGAGCAGTACTTC.

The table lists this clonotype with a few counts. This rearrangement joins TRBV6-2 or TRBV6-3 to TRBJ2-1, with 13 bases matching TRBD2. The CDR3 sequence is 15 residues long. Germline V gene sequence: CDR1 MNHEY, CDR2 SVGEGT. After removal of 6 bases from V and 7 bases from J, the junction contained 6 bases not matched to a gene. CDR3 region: CASSPTSGRHNEQFF. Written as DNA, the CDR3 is TGTGCCAGCAGCCCGACTAGCGGGAGGCATAATGAGCAGTTCTTC.

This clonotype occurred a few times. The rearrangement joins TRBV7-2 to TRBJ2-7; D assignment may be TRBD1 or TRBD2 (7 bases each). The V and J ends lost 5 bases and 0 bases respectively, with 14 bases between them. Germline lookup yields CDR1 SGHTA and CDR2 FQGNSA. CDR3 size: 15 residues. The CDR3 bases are TGTGCCAGCAGCCCCGGGGGGACAGCCTCCTACGAGCAGTACTTC. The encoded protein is CASSPGGTASYEQYF.

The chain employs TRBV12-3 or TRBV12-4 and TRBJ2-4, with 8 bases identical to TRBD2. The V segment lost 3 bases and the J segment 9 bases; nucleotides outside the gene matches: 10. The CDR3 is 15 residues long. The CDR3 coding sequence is TGTGCCAGCAGTTTTATAGGCGGGAGCGGGAGCATTCAGTACTTC. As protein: CASSFIGGSGSIQYF.

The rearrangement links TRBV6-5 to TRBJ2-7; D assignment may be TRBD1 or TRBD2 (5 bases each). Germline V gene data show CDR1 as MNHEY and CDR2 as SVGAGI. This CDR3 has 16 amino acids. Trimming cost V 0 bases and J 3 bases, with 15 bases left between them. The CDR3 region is CASSYSRGASRYEQYF. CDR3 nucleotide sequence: TGTGCCAGCAGTTACTCGAGAGGGGCCTCACGCTACGAGCAGTACTTC.

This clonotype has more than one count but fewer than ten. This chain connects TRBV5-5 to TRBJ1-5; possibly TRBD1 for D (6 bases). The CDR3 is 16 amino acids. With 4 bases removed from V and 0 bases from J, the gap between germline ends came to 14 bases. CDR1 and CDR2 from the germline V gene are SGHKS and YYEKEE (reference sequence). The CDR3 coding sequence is TGTGCCAGCAGCCACGTCGGGGGCGATAGCAATCAGCCCCAGCATTTT. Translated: CASSHVGGDSNQPQHF.

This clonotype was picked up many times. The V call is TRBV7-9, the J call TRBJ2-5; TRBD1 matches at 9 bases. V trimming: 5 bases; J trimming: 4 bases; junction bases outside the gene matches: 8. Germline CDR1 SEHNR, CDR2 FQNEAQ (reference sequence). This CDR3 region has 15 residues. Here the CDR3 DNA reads TGTGCCAGCAGCCGAACAGGGGGCTCTGGAGAGACCCAGTACTTC. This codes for CASSRTGGSGETQYF.

The CDR3 DNA reads TGTGCCAGCAGCCCATACTCCCGACTAGCGGGGGGGCCCGATGAGCAGTTCTTC. Residues: CASSPYSRLAGGPDEQFF. The V gene is TRBV9, the J gene TRBJ2-1, with 14 bases fitting TRBD2. The CDR3 spans 18 residues. V shed 4 bases and J 8 bases; nucleotides not matched to a gene: 14. Germline V gene data show CDR1 as SGDLS and CDR2 as YYNGEE.

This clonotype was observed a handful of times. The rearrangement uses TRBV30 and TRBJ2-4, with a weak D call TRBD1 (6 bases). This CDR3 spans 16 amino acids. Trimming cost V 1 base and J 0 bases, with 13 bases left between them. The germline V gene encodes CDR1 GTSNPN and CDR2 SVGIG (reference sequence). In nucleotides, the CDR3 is TGTGCCTGGAGTGGTTGGGACACTGGAGCCAAAAACATTCAGTACTTC. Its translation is CAWSGWDTGAKNIQYF.

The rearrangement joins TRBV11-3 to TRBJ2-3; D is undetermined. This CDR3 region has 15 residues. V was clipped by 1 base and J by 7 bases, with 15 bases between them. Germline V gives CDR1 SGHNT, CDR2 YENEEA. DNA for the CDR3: TGTGCCAGCAGCTTAGGAAGGACCCTCGGAAATACGCAGTATTTT. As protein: CASSLGRTLGNTQYF.

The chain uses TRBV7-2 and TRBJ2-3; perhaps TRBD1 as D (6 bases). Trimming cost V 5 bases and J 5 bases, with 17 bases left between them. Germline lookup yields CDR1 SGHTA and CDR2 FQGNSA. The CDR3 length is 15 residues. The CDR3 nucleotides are TGTGCCAGCAGCCAACCTACAACAGGGCTAGATACGCAGTATTTT. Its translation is CASSQPTTGLDTQYF. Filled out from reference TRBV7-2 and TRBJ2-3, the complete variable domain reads GAGVSQSPSNKVTEKGKDVELRCDPISGHTALYWYRQSLGQGLEFLIYFQGNSAPDKSGLPSDRFSAERTGGSVSTLTIQRTQQEDSAVYLCASSQPTTGLDTQYFGPGTRLTVL.

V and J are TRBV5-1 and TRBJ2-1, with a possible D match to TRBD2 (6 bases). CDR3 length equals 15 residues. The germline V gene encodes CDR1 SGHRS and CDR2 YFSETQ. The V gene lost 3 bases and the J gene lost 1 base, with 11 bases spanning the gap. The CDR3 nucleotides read TGCGCCAGCAGCTCCGACGGGGGATCCTACAATGAGCAGTTCTTC. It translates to CASSSDGGSYNEQFF.

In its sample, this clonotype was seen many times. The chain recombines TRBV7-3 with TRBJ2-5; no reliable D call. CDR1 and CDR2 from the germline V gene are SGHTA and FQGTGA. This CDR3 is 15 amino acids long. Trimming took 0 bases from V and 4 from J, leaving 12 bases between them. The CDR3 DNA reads TGTGCCAGCAGCTTAACGTCTCGACTCGGAGAGACCCAGTACTTC. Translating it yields CASSLTSRLGETQYF.

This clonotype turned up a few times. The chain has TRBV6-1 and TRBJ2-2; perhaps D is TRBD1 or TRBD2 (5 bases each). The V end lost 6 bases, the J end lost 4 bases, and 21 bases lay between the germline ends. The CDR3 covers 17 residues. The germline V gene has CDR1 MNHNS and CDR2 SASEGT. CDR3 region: CASSQPSGTPATGELFF. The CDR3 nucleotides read TGTGCCAGCAGCCAGCCGTCCGGGACGCCGGCCACCGGGGAGCTGTTTTTT.

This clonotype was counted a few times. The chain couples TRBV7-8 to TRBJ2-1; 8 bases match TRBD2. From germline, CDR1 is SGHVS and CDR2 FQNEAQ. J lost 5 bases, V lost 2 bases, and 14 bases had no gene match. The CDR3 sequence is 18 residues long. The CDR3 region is CASSLSNRAGEGDNEQFF. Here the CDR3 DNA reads TGTGCCAGCAGCTTATCCAATCGAGCGGGAGAGGGGGACAATGAGCAGTTCTTC.

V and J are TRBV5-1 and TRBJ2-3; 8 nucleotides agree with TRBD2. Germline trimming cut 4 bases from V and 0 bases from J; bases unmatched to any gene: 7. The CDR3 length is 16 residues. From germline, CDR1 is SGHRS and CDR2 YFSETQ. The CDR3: CASSGTGGESTDTQYF. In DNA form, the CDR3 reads TGCGCCAGCAGCGGGACCGGGGGGGAAAGCACAGATACGCAGTATTTT.

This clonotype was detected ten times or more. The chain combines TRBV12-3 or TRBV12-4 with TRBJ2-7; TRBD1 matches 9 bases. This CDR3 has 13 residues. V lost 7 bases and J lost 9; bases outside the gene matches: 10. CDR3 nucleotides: TGTGCCAGCAACCCCGGGACAGGGCGGGTGCAGTACTTC. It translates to CASNPGTGRVQYF.

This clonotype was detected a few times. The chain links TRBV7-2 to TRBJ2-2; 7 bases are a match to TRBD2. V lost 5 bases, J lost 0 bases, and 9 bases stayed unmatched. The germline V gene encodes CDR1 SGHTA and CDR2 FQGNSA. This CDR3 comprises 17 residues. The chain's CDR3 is CASSTRLALANTGELFF. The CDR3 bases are TGTGCCAGCAGCACCCGACTAGCACTCGCGAACACCGGGGAGCTGTTTTTT.

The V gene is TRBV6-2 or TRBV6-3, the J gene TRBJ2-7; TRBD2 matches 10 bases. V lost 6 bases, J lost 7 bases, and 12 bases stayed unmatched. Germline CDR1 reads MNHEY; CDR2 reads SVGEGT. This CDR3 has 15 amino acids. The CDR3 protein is CASSRRAGGPGEQYF. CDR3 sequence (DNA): TGTGCCAGCAGCAGGAGAGCGGGAGGGCCGGGGGAGCAGTACTTC.

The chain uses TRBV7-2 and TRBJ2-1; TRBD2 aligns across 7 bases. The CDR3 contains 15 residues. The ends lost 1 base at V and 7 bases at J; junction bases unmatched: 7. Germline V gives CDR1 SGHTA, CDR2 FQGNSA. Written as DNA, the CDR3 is TGTGCCAGCAGCTTAGAAGGGACTAAGCGAAATGAGCAGTTCTTC. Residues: CASSLEGTKRNEQFF.